The present T cell receptor beta chain was sequenced within a study of shared clonotypes between healthy human individuals (dated by TCRdb to about 2020). Notes on the research overall: Three men and a couple of women, aged 18 to 49 years, made up the cohort. Per donor, three plates each were used for CD4 naive and CD4 memory, two for CD8 naive, and one for CD8 memory. To estimate repertoire size and how much clonotypes are shared between individuals, the study performed deep sequencing of blood TCR repertoires from roughly five healthy adults. To increase sequencing depth and limit assay-specific biases, TCR repertoire library preparation and sequencing were carried out by different laboratories using diverse techniques. Between about 0.8 and 9.5 billion PBMCs per donor were obtained by leukapheresis.

TCR CDR3 regions were amplified from genomic DNA by multiplex PCR using the deep immunoSEQ assay. Extracted genomic DNA from each cell subset was distributed evenly across all wells of several immunoSEQ 96-well plates, and each plate was treated as a replicate. For sorted subsets, 200 to 250 ng genomic DNA, equal to some 30,000 T cell genomes, was loaded into each replicate PCR. Purified libraries were measured with a Qubit 3.0 fluorometer, size-checked on a Bioanalyzer 2100, and measured again with the KAPA Library Quantification kit. Each immunoSEQ 96-well plate was sequenced on its own single-read 150-cycle Illumina NextSeq 550 flow cell. Per the authors' processing: Because the immunoSEQ output included only junctional sequences and no quality scores, the filtering could not be the same as the filtering used for full-length reads. To assign V/J genes and CDR3, sequences were annotated using PyIR, a Python wrapper for IgBLAST v1.9, with IMGT germline references. Any read was removed if the V/J assignment was weak (E-value above 1e-6), the CDR3 was missing, or the read contained stop codons, out-of-frame junctions, or ambiguous translated residues. A V3J clonotype was defined by an identical inferred V gene, J gene, and CDR3 amino acid sequence. To compute the percentage overlap between repertoires, the number of shared unique clonotypes was divided by the size of the smaller repertoire. RTK rarefaction, the Chao1 estimator, and Recon v2.1 estimates of unobserved clonotypes were used to assess repertoire richness. Generation probabilities were computed with OLGA for all TCRbeta clonotypes obtained by the gDNA method from several donors. The immuneACCESS repertoire file appears here via TCRdb, limited to in-frame rearrangements. These files lack a portion of the clones; in checked studies, under half of the deficit traces to unresolved V genes, and the cause of the others is not known. Clone size and V and J calls were adopted from that table, with D and trimming inferred from the DNA. The sample includes about 960,000 clones, with 70% to 85% observed a single time. The ten most abundant clones make up approximately 1.5% of the sample.

The CDR1 and CDR2 encoded by the germline V gene (reference sequence) are SGHNT and YYREEE. The CDR3 contains 16 residues, cysteine and phenylalanine counted. The only DNA kept is the CDR3, 48 bases in frame from the first base. Trimmed from V: 5 bases; trimmed from J: 4 bases; junction bases lacking a gene match: 13. Donors were healthy HIV-negative adults with no recently reported acute infections or vaccinations. Only Caucasian adults living in Nashville, Tennessee, USA were represented among the donors. Magnetic negative selection was used to enrich CD4+ T cells, after which naive cells were positively selected on CD45RA and the negative fraction became the memory subset. Blood was collected by leukapheresis, and PBMCs were isolated by Ficoll-Histopaque density gradient centrifugation and then cryopreserved in liquid nitrogen vapor phase. Analytical flow cytometry was used to check the purity and quantity of every magnetically sorted T cell population. Genomic DNA was isolated from every sorted fraction and measured by UV absorbance on a Nanodrop 2000c.

Study-level results and caveats: Naive subsets generally had larger estimated clonotype richness than memory subsets. Incomplete sequencing was indicated by rarefaction of sorted-subset datasets, despite the large sequencing depth. Pairwise subsampling indicated that sequencing depth was expected to affect the degree of clonotype sharing among donors. About 4.5% of naive CD4, approximately 3.7% of naive CD8, 2.3% of memory CD4, and 0.4% of memory CD8 clonotypes were shared across several donors. Higher generation probabilities were observed for clonotypes shared by all four sorted-subset donors than for non-shared clonotypes. The small number of donors limited the genetic and exposure-history diversity represented. Sampling was limited to blood, and TCR repertoires in tissue likely differ from TCR repertoires in blood.

This clone was counted once. Its cognate antigen has yet to be identified. One base away there is no much larger clone; base qualities are not given. The sample consisted of memory CD4+ T cells sorted from blood. This specimen's cell subset or site label, interpreted: CD45RA-negative fraction. This receptor was identified in a man aged 18 to 30 in good health. The chain is made from TRBV5-4 and TRBJ1-2, with 8 central nucleotides matching TRBD1. In nucleotides, the sequence is TGTGCCAGCAGTCAAACCGGGACAGGCCTACCCTATGGCTACACCTTC. This gives the protein CASSQTGTGLPYGYTF.